This TCR beta chain was found in a study of blood T cell repertoires in COVID-19. Overall study context: Some COVID-19 samples were acute and others convalescent; all came from the United States, Italy and Spain. Sources were T cells, B-cell-depleted T cells, or PBMCs; the material itself was cDNA or gDNA.

There are 17 residues in the CDR3. V was clipped by 4 bases and J by 7 bases; unmatched bases: 17. Germline V lookup: CDR1 SGHNT, CDR2 YYREEE (reference sequence). Per the study methods: Estimation of nucleated cell counts was performed using reference gene primer amplification. Sequenced by immunoSEQ multiplex PCR; TCRdb stores in-frame clones only, minus some. From that table come the V and J calls and clone size; the DNA was used to work out D and trimming. The data show roughly 91,000 clones, 82% seen once. The origin of this receptor is a woman of 80 years or more with acute or convalescent COVID-19. The sequencing sample was made of peripheral blood. The chain joins TRBV5-4 to TRBJ2-1; 7 positions agree with TRBD2. The chain's CDR3 is CASSRVVGEGLSNEQFF. The CDR3 DNA reads TGTGCCAGCAGCCGCGTGGTCGGGGAGGGCCTATCAAATGAGCAGTTCTTC.